The 29 T cell receptor beta chains below come from one sample, sequenced in a study of cytomegalovirus exposure and HLA in healthy donors. Vbeta (60) and Jbeta (13) primers were used in the PCR. Generated by immunoSEQ multiplex PCR, the TCRdb table keeps only in-frame clones and is missing some. The repertoire holds around 160,000 clones, with 60% to 80% as singletons. Sequencing used PBMCs. The receptors were gathered from a woman in her thirties or forties in good health and CMV-seropositive.

This clone was found a few times. This chain uses TRBV5-1 with TRBJ2-3; 8 bases are shared with TRBD1. CDR3 length: 15 residues. Unmatched junction bases numbered 8, after V lost 4 bases and J lost 4 bases. In germline, CDR1 is SGHRS, CDR2 YFSETQ. For the CDR3, the DNA is TGCGCCAGCAGCCTGGGCAGGGGGCGCGCAGATACGCAGTATTTT. This encodes CASSLGRGRADTQYF.

This chain connects TRBV30 to TRBJ1-5; D gene unclear. Trimming removed 2 bases at V and 0 bases at J, with 8 bases between. The germline V gene has CDR1 GTSNPN and CDR2 SVGIG (reference sequence). The CDR3 covers 14 residues. CDR3 DNA sequence: TGTGCCTGGAGTACAGACCATAGCAATCAGCCCCAGCATTTT. It translates to CAWSTDHSNQPQHF.

The CDR3 loop reads CASSLTSGGTMNEQFF. CDR3 DNA sequence: TGTGCCAGTAGTTTGACTAGCGGGGGTACTATGAATGAGCAGTTCTTC. The chain is built from TRBV19 and TRBJ2-1; TRBD2 matches 12 bases. V lost 5 bases and J lost 7; bases outside the gene matches: 9. Germline CDR1 LNHDA, CDR2 SQIVND (reference sequence). The CDR3 covers 16 residues. Full variable domain (rest looked up from reference TRBV19 and TRBJ2-1): DGGITQSPKYLFRKEGQNVTLSCEQNLNHDAMYWYRQDPGQGLRLIYYSQIVNDFQKGDIAEGYSVSREKKESFPLTVTSAQKNPTAFYLCASSLTSGGTMNEQFFGPGTRLTVL.

The J gene is TRBJ2-3, the V gene TRBV5-4; 10 bases align to TRBD2. V dropped 5 bases and J dropped 3; count of bases not matched to a gene: 6. The CDR3 totals 15 residues. CDR1 is SGHNT and CDR2 is YYREEE in the germline V gene (reference sequence). The CDR3 spells CASRPAGGLTDTQYF. The CDR3, as DNA: TGTGCCAGCAGGCCAGCGGGAGGGTTGACAGATACGCAGTATTTT.

The CDR3 nucleotides are TGTGCCAGCTCGGGGGGGCCGAGGGAGACCCAGTACTTC. Its translation is CASSGGPRETQYF. The gene calls are TRBV7-2 and TRBJ2-5, with TRBD2 matching 8 bases. CDR3 size: 13 residues. Trimming took 8 bases from V and 5 from J; bases not matched to a gene: 7. Germline CDR1 reads SGHTA; CDR2 reads FQGNSA.

The table lists this clone with a few counts. The V and J genes are TRBV7-9 and TRBJ1-2; 9 positions match TRBD1. Germline V CDR1 and CDR2: SEHNR, FQNEAQ (reference sequence). The trim removed 10 bases at V and 6 bases at J, leaving 9 bases unmatched. This CDR3 region has 13 residues. The CDR3 here is CATPNRGRDGYTF. CDR3 in DNA: TGTGCCACCCCGAACAGGGGGCGAGATGGCTACACCTTC.

The rearrangement uses TRBV5-8 and TRBJ2-5; no definite D call. There are 14 residues in the CDR3. With 1 base removed from V and 2 bases from J, the gap between germline ends came to 9 bases. Germline CDR1 SGHTS, CDR2 YDEGEE. The CDR3 region is CASSLTGLQETQYF. Written as DNA, the CDR3 is TGTGCCAGCAGCTTGACTGGTCTACAAGAGACCCAGTACTTC.

The V call is TRBV10-3, the J call TRBJ2-7; 10 bases map to TRBD2. The CDR3 loop spans 16 amino acids. CDR1 and CDR2 from the germline V gene are ENHRY and SYGVKD. V lost 8 bases and J lost 1; bases outside the gene matches: 11. This CDR3 reads CAIASGSSSWSYEQYF. CDR3 in DNA: TGTGCCATCGCTAGCGGGAGTTCGAGCTGGTCCTACGAGCAGTACTTC.

The chain is built from TRBV10-2 and TRBJ2-7; 9 bases match TRBD2. Germline trimming cut 6 bases from V and 0 bases from J; bases unmatched to any gene: 18. Germline lookup yields CDR1 WSHSY and CDR2 SAAADI. The CDR3 has 19 amino acids. The CDR3 here is CASRLDWASGAVSSYEQYF. CDR3 in DNA: TGCGCCAGCAGACTAGATTGGGCTAGCGGGGCCGTTAGCTCCTACGAGCAGTACTTC.

The chain employs TRBV9 and TRBJ1-2; 7 nucleotides match TRBD1. Per the germline V gene, CDR1 is SGDLS and CDR2 is YYNGEE. The CDR3 runs to 13 residues. Losses at the gene ends were 3 bases for V and 8 bases for J; bases not matched to a gene: 7. The chain's CDR3 is CASSDDRVGGYTF. As DNA, the CDR3 is TGTGCCAGCAGCGACGACAGGGTTGGAGGCTACACCTTC.

This clone was seen just once. The chain links TRBV18 to TRBJ1-4; 7 bases line up with TRBD1. Germline V lookup: CDR1 KGHSH, CDR2 LQKENI. CDR3 length: 16 amino acids. Trimming cost V 3 bases and J 0 bases; bases outside gene matches: 4. The CDR3 sequence is CASSPFDRATNEKLFF. CDR3 DNA: TGTGCCAGCTCACCTTTCGACAGGGCAACTAATGAAAAACTGTTTTTT.

V usage is TRBV7-2 and J usage is TRBJ2-7, with TRBD2 identical over 10 bases. Looked up from germline, CDR1 is SGHTA and CDR2 is FQGNSA. This CDR3 comprises 15 residues. V shed 3 bases, J shed 1 base, and the junction held 3 bases outside the gene matches. The CDR3 sequence: CASSFKREGSYEQYF. The CDR3 DNA sequence: TGTGCCAGCAGCTTTAAGCGGGAGGGGTCCTACGAGCAGTACTTC.

V gene TRBV13 combines with J gene TRBJ2-7, with D possibly TRBD1 on 5 matching bases. V lost 5 bases and J 2 bases, leaving 10 bases between the germline ends. This CDR3 spans 13 amino acids. CDR1 and CDR2 (germline): PRHDT, FYEKMQ (reference sequence). CDR3 nucleotide sequence: TGTGCCAGCAGCCCTCCGGACACCTACGAGCAGTACTTC. Amino acid sequence: CASSPPDTYEQYF.

The chain combines TRBV18 with TRBJ1-1, with TRBD1 identical over 11 bases. Per germline, CDR1 KGHSH and CDR2 LQKENI. With 3 bases clipped from V and 5 bases from J, the junction kept 2 bases outside the gene matches. The length of the CDR3 is 14 residues. This CDR3 is CASSPGTGGTEAFF. CDR3 sequence (DNA): TGTGCCAGCTCACCTGGGACAGGGGGGACTGAAGCTTTCTTT.

This rearrangement joins TRBV19 to TRBJ2-7, with a weak D call TRBD1 (6 bases). This CDR3 comprises 15 residues. The V and J ends lost 2 bases and 3 bases respectively, with 14 bases between them. From germline, CDR1 is LNHDA and CDR2 SQIVND (reference sequence). The CDR3 bases are TGTGCCAGTAGTATAACCTCAGGGGTGGACTACGAGCAGTACTTC. Amino acids: CASSITSGVDYEQYF.

In DNA form, the CDR3 reads TGTGCCTGGAGTTATACCGGGAGCTCCTACGAGCAGTACTTC. It is translated as CAWSYTGSSYEQYF. The chain couples TRBV30 to TRBJ2-7; D is perhaps TRBD2 (6 bases). The V end was cut by 2 bases, the J end by 0 bases, with 11 bases between. The CDR3 length is 14 residues. Germline CDR1 and CDR2: GTSNPN and SVGIG (reference sequence).

This chain connects TRBV19 to TRBJ2-3, with 7 bases lining up with TRBD1. J gave up 5 bases and V 5 bases, and 13 bases lay outside the gene matches. The CDR3 runs 16 residues. CDR1 is LNHDA, CDR2 SQIVND, per germline (reference sequence). DNA for the CDR3: TGTGCCAGTAGTTCGGGACCGAGACAGGGTATAGATACGCAGTATTTT. Residues: CASSSGPRQGIDTQYF.

A remark on this clone: The missing conserved phenylalanine or tryptophan at the end of this CDR3 makes a read error likely. The rearrangement uses TRBV6-5 and TRBJ1-2; D call uncertain. Germline assignment: CDR1 MNHEY and CDR2 SVGAGI. V gave up 5 bases and J gave up 1 base, with 11 bases separating them. The CDR3 has 14 amino acids. Here the CDR3 reads CASSRMGINYGYTL. The DNA of the CDR3 is TGTGCCAGCAGTCGAATGGGTATTAACTATGGCTACACCCTC.

The J gene is TRBJ2-7, the V gene TRBV18; 9 bases are a match to TRBD2. The CDR3 totals 15 residues. V lost 0 bases to trimming and J lost 9 bases; unmatched junction nucleotides: 9. Germline CDR1 KGHSH, CDR2 LQKENI. The CDR3: CASSPPSGRPRGQYF. The CDR3 DNA reads TGTGCCAGCTCACCACCAAGCGGGAGGCCGCGGGGGCAGTACTTC.

The J gene is TRBJ2-3, the V gene TRBV6-5; D unclear. This CDR3 spans 15 amino acids. From germline, CDR1 is MNHEY and CDR2 SVGAGI. Trimming removed 7 bases from V and 0 bases from J, with 14 bases in between. The DNA of the CDR3 is TGTGCCAGCACCCAGACTGGTTCTAGCACAGATACGCAGTATTTT. Residues: CASTQTGSSTDTQYF.

The J gene is TRBJ2-1, the V gene TRBV9, with 9 bases lining up with TRBD2. With V trimmed by 4 bases and J by 6 bases, 11 bases remained unmatched. Per germline, CDR1 SGDLS and CDR2 YYNGEE. This CDR3 is built from 16 residues. CDR3 DNA sequence: TGTGCCAGCAGCCCCCCGGCGGGGGGGCTTGGCAATGAGCAGTTCTTC. Protein: CASSPPAGGLGNEQFF.

The chain joins TRBV9 to TRBJ2-7; TRBD1 agrees at 7 bases. V lost 0 bases and J lost 3; bases outside the gene matches: 6. Germline CDR1 and CDR2: SGDLS and YYNGEE. This CDR3 has 15 amino acids. As DNA, the CDR3 is TGTGCCAGCAGCGTAGGCCCGGACAGGCACTACGAGCAGTACTTC. This encodes CASSVGPDRHYEQYF.

The chain employs TRBV7-2 and TRBJ1-5, with a weak D call TRBD1 (6 bases). V was pared by 4 bases and J by 1 base, with 8 bases between. Germline V gene lookup returns CDR1 SGHTA and CDR2 FQGNSA. CDR3 length: 14 residues. For the CDR3, the DNA is TGTGCCAGCAGCTCCAGGGGAAGCAATCAGCCCCAGCATTTT. It translates to CASSSRGSNQPQHF. Combining the CDR3 with reference TRBV7-2 and TRBJ1-5 gives the whole variable domain GAGVSQSPSNKVTEKGKDVELRCDPISGHTALYWYRQSLGQGLEFLIYFQGNSAPDKSGLPSDRFSAERTGGSVSTLTIQRTQQEDSAVYLCASSSRGSNQPQHFGDGTRLSIL.

The V call is TRBV14, the J call TRBJ2-1, with 9 nucleotides matching TRBD1. This CDR3 is 15 amino acids long. The V gene's germline CDR1 is SGHDN and CDR2 FVKESK. J lost 8 bases, V lost 3 bases, and 8 bases had no gene match. As DNA, the CDR3 is TGTGCCAGCAGCCAGACAGGGGGGCTTTTAGATGAGCAGTTCTTC. Its protein is CASSQTGGLLDEQFF. Full variable domain (outside the CDR3, taken from reference TRBV14 and TRBJ2-1): EAGVTQFPSHSVIEKGQTVTLRCDPISGHDNLYWYRRVMGKEIKFLLHFVKESKQDESGMPNNRFLAERTGGTYSTLKVQPAELEDSGVYFCASSQTGGLLDEQFFGPGTRLTVL.

J is TRBJ2-7 and V is TRBV30; TRBD2 agrees at 8 bases. The CDR3 runs to 13 residues. Germline CDR1 GTSNPN, CDR2 SVGIG (reference sequence). V gave up 2 bases and J gave up 7 bases; unmatched junction bases: 7. The CDR3, as DNA: TGTGCCTGGAGTCCGGGGGGGCCGGGAGAGCAGTACTTC. Translation: CAWSPGGPGEQYF.

A single count supports this clone. The V call is TRBV7-2, the J call TRBJ1-2; TRBD1 agrees at 10 bases. Germline trimming cut 5 bases from V and 7 bases from J; bases unmatched to any gene: 13. Germline assignment: CDR1 SGHTA and CDR2 FQGNSA. The CDR3 has 16 residues. The chain's CDR3 is CASSPGTGDVYSGYTF. The CDR3 DNA is TGTGCCAGCAGCCCCGGGACAGGGGACGTCTATTCTGGCTACACCTTC.

The rearrangement links TRBV28 to TRBJ1-5; 10 bases line up with TRBD1. CDR3 length: 15 amino acids. Looked up from germline, CDR1 is MDHEN and CDR2 is SYDVKM. J was trimmed by 7 bases and V by 1 base; bases with no gene match: 4. The CDR3 here is CASSLSGQGGQPQHF. The CDR3 coding sequence is TGTGCCAGCAGTTTATCCGGACAGGGGGGACAGCCCCAGCATTTT.

The V call is TRBV9, the J call TRBJ2-1; 9 positions match TRBD2. The CDR3 extends over 16 amino acids. Looked up from germline, CDR1 is SGDLS and CDR2 is YYNGEE. The J segment lost 6 bases and the V segment lost 0 bases, leaving 7 bases of the junction unmatched. Here the CDR3 DNA reads TGTGCCAGCAGCGTAGGGCTAGCGGGACATGGCAATGAGCAGTTCTTC. It codes for CASSVGLAGHGNEQFF.

The rearrangement uses TRBV7-8 and TRBJ2-2, with 8 bases fitting TRBD1. The CDR3 is 14 residues long. The V gene's germline CDR1 is SGHVS and CDR2 FQNEAQ. The trim removed 4 bases at V and 7 bases at J, leaving 5 bases unmatched. The CDR3 spells CASSYGQGNGELFF. In nucleotides, the CDR3 is TGTGCCAGCAGCTACGGACAGGGCAACGGGGAGCTGTTTTTT.